A single TCR beta chain is shown here with its context. A single count supports this clone. The antigen it recognizes is unknown. Base qualities are not provided; no much larger clone lies one nucleotide away. The record originates from a study of blood T cell repertoires in COVID-19 (dated by TCRdb to the early 2020s). Broadly, across the study: The collaborator samples originated in the United States, Italy and Spain and spanned the acute and convalescent phases of COVID-19. The material from the prospective study consisted of cDNA or gDNA derived from T cells, B-cell-depleted T cells, or PBMCs. Nearly every sample came with metadata listing a de-identified subject ID, COVID-19 status, age in years and sex. Samples came from the ongoing ImmuneRACE study (first 160 participants) plus 1,254 subjects from 6 global collaborators. Where HLA class I and class II types were available, the types were taken from metadata supplied by the sample provider, not from assay-based typing. The repertoires were made available in a free public database intended to serve as a resource for research on the immune response to SARS-CoV-2. The dataset comprised deeply sampled blood TCRbeta repertoires from subjects exposed to, actively infected with, or recovered from COVID-19.

One collaborating source in Seattle enrolled patients during active infection and followed them longitudinally through the course of disease. Each collaborating institution followed its own protocols to collect whole blood in K2EDTA tubes. For TCRbeta analysis, collaborators shipped samples as frozen whole blood, isolated PBMCs, or DNA extracted from either of those sample types. CDR1 and CDR2, looked up from the germline V gene, are MGHRA and YSYEKL. The CDR3 has 15 amino acids, counting the end cysteine and phenylalanine. Only the CDR3 portion is preserved as DNA: 45 bases, with reading frame beginning at the first base. V is reduced by 0 bases and J by 7 bases, leaving a spacing of 12 bases between them. The immunoSEQ Assay, a bias-controlled multiplex PCR, was used to amplify TCRbeta CDR3 regions from genomic DNA. Processing in the source paper ran as follows. Nucleated cell counts per sample were estimated from amplification of reference gene primers within the assay. To quantify the absolute abundance of each unique TCRbeta CDR3 rearrangement, sequence reads were collapsed and filtered. For each sample, productive Simpson clonality was calculated as the square root of Simpson's diversity index over productive rearrangements. This is the immuneACCESS table as TCRdb keeps it, with only in-frame sequences that have V and J called. A part of the clones is gone; compared with another copy, unresolved V genes explain less than half, and the rest is unexplained. From that table come the V and J calls and clone size; the DNA was used to work out D and trimming. The sample table contains 200,000 to 250,000 clones; only one count was recorded for 80% to 90% of them. The top ten clones comprise 2% to 3% of the sample.

What the study reported, not specific to this receptor: The amount of clinical and demographic metadata varied by source and participant and was provided uncurated.

The specimen sequenced was peripheral blood. Here the chain combines TRBV4-1 and TRBJ2-2; D gene: possibly TRBD2, on 6 matching bases. The receptor comes from a man younger than 45 with COVID-19, enrolled during active disease. The DNA sequence is as follows: TGCGCCAGCAGCCAAGAAGGGTCAGCGGGCGGGGAGCTGTTTTTT. Its translation reads: CASSQEGSAGGELFF.